The next 32 T cell receptor beta chains were all read from a single sample in a study of CD8 T cells in Susac syndrome (dated by TCRdb to between 2018 and 2021). Libraries were made using the immunoSEQ multiplex PCR assay. RNA was extracted using the RNeasy kit, and roughly 0.45 to 1 microgram was reverse transcribed with random hexamers. The raw public data were reprocessed by TCRdb itself: fastp quality trimming at Q25, MiXCR clonotype calling, in-frame beta chains only. A single entry per CDR3 protein holds the most common genes and DNA from its merged rows. Present in this sample are roughly 200,000 distinct CDR3 sequences, about 95% of which were seen just once. Roughly 0.1% of the sample lies in the top ten. What was sequenced was CD4+ T cells from PBMCs. These receptors originate from a human donor in good health.

V gene TRBV2 combines with J gene TRBJ1-1, with 9 bases identical to TRBD1. V shed 6 bases, J shed 1 base, and the junction held 3 bases outside the gene matches. The CDR3 covers 14 residues. The germline V gene encodes CDR1 SNHLY and CDR2 FYNNEI. The CDR3 loop reads CASRLGQGNTEAFF. In DNA form, the CDR3 reads TGTGCCAGCAGGCTGGGACAGGGGAACACTGAAGCTTTCTTT.

The chain joins TRBV28 to TRBJ1-5; D remains ambiguous. Germline values: CDR1 MDHEN, CDR2 SYDVKM. Trimming cost V 1 base and J 7 bases, with 5 bases left between them. The CDR3 has 12 amino acids. Here the CDR3 DNA reads TGTGCCAGCAGTTTATTGGACCAGCCCCAGCATTTT. It encodes CASSLLDQPQHF.

This chain links TRBV25-1 with TRBJ2-3, with 9 bases lining up with TRBD2. The germline CDR1 and CDR2 sequences are MGHDK and SYGVNS. CDR3 length equals 16 residues. V lost 4 bases and J lost 3; bases outside the gene matches: 8. The CDR3 region is CASSAAWSGGTDTQYF. CDR3 bases: TGTGCCAGCAGTGCTGCATGGAGCGGGGGGACAGATACGCAGTATTTT.

The gene calls are TRBV27 and TRBJ2-2; unclear D gene. The V gene lost 3 bases and the J gene lost 4 bases, with 9 bases spanning the gap. The V gene's germline CDR1 is MNHEY and CDR2 SMNVEV (reference sequence). The CDR3 consists of 14 residues. Here the CDR3 reads CASSFRLSTGELFF. Written as DNA, the CDR3 is TGTGCCAGCAGTTTTCGGCTGAGCACCGGGGAGCTGTTTTTT.

The V gene is TRBV29-1, the J gene TRBJ1-2, with D unresolved. Germline CDR1 reads SQVTM; CDR2 reads ANQGSEA. Between the trimmed V and J ends, which lost 7 bases and 6 bases, there was a span of 12 bases. The CDR3 is 11 amino acids. The CDR3 nucleotides are TGCAGCGCTACAAGTGGAGATGGCTACACCTTC. It is translated as CSATSGDGYTF.

The gene calls are TRBV3-1 and TRBJ1-2; D gene ambiguous. The CDR3 sequence is 13 residues long. Trimming stripped 0 bases from V and 11 bases from J, with 13 bases between. Germline V gene lookup returns CDR1 LGHDT and CDR2 YNNKEL (reference sequence). The CDR3 loop reads CASSQDWWAEYTF. CDR3 in DNA: TGTGCCAGCAGCCAAGACTGGTGGGCTGAGTACACCTTC.

The gene calls are TRBV20-1 and TRBJ2-3; unclear D gene. The CDR3 covers 15 residues. Trimming pared 5 bases from V and 2 bases from J, leaving 17 bases between. Germline values: CDR1 DFQATT, CDR2 SNEGSKA (reference sequence). DNA of the CDR3: TGCAGTGCTGAAGCACCATACGGCTTCACAGATACGCAGTATTTT. It encodes CSAEAPYGFTDTQYF.

A note on this clonotype: An end of the junction differs from the germline gene, which may be a read error. The chain carries TRBV13 and TRBJ1-3, with 8 nucleotides matching TRBD1. Germline V gene lookup returns CDR1 PRHDT and CDR2 FYEKMQ (reference sequence). CDR3 length equals 16 residues. The CDR3 coding sequence is TGTGCCAGCAGCGTAGGACAGGGAACTTTTGGAAACACCATATATTTT. It translates to CASSVGQGTFGNTIYF.

This clonotype was counted a single time. This sequence joins TRBV27 and TRBJ1-2, with D possibly being TRBD1 (6 bases). Trimming removed 3 bases from V and 0 bases from J, with 11 bases in between. The CDR3 is 15 residues long. Per germline, CDR1 MNHEY and CDR2 SMNVEV (reference sequence). In nucleotides, the CDR3 is TGTGCCAGCAGTTTCCGGGACAACTCTAACTATGGCTACACCTTC. It specifies CASSFRDNSNYGYTF.

The count of this clonotype is one. V gene TRBV10-3 combines with J gene TRBJ1-1; no reliable D call. The CDR3 is made up of 13 amino acids. V lost 2 bases and J 6 bases, leaving 10 bases between the germline ends. Germline CDR1 ENHRY, CDR2 SYGVKD. The CDR3 loop is CAISERADSEAFF. The CDR3 nucleotides are TGTGCCATCAGTGAGCGGGCCGATTCTGAAGCTTTCTTT.

The rearrangement links TRBV14 to TRBJ2-3; no definite D call. Trimming cost V 0 bases and J 4 bases, with 8 bases left between them. In germline, CDR1 is SGHDN, CDR2 FVKESK. The length of the CDR3 is 14 residues. The CDR3: CASSQEWAADTQYF. CDR3 bases: TGTGCCAGCAGCCAAGAGTGGGCTGCAGATACGCAGTATTTT.

The table lists this clonotype with a count of one. The CDR3 is CASSHYTSSRLNEQFF. The CDR3 DNA is TGTGCCAGCAGTCATTATACTAGCTCGAGACTCAATGAGCAGTTCTTC. The chain employs TRBV3-1 and TRBJ2-1, with D maybe TRBD2 (6 bases). The V gene's germline CDR1 is LGHDT and CDR2 YNNKEL (reference sequence). The CDR3 length is 16 residues. V gave up 6 bases and J gave up 6 bases, with 21 bases separating them.

The sample holds one count of this clonotype. The chain combines TRBV30 with TRBJ2-1, with 12 bases matching TRBD2. With 3 bases clipped from V and 3 bases from J, the junction kept 6 bases outside the gene matches. CDR3 size: 16 residues. The germline V gene has CDR1 GTSNPN and CDR2 SVGIG (reference sequence). The CDR3 bases are TGTGCCTGGAGCTTTACGGGACTAGCGGGCTACAATGAGCAGTTCTTC. Encoded protein: CAWSFTGLAGYNEQFF.

The chain employs TRBV29-1 and TRBJ2-7; a possible D gene is TRBD2 (6 bases). V shed 7 bases and J shed 6 bases, with 16 bases lying between them. The V gene's germline CDR1 is SQVTM and CDR2 ANQGSEA. There are 12 residues in the CDR3. CDR3 sequence reads: CSARGGVSEQYF. The CDR3 coding sequence is TGCAGCGCCCGGGGAGGTGTCTCCGAGCAGTACTTC.

CDR3 nucleotide sequence: TGCAGTGCTAGAAGGTCCCGACAGGGCACCTTTGACTATGGCTACACCTTC. It specifies CSARRSRQGTFDYGYTF. The rearrangement uses TRBV20-1 and TRBJ1-2; 7 positions agree with TRBD1. The germline V gene encodes CDR1 DFQATT and CDR2 SNEGSKA (reference sequence). V lost 2 bases and J lost 3; bases outside the gene matches: 15. The CDR3 has 17 amino acids.

This clonotype has only a few counts. The rearrangement joins TRBV3-1 to TRBJ2-3; TRBD2 matches at 9 bases. Germline-derived CDR1 and CDR2 are LGHDT and YNNKEL (reference sequence). The J segment lost 1 base and the V segment lost 6 bases, leaving 2 bases of the junction unmatched. The CDR3 totals 14 residues. The CDR3 bases are TGTGCCAGCAGACCTAGCGGGGGCACAGATACGCAGTATTTT. The encoded protein is CASRPSGGTDTQYF.

The chain uses TRBV12-3 or TRBV12-4 and TRBJ2-5; no reliable D call. Between the trimmed V and J ends, which lost 8 bases and 4 bases, there was a span of 5 bases. The CDR3 extends over 10 amino acids. This CDR3 is CASGVETQYF. CDR3 coding DNA: TGTGCCAGCGGGGTAGAGACCCAGTACTTC.

This chain's CDR3 is CASNSGLAGFEGPDTQYF. Written as DNA, the CDR3 is TGTGCCAGCAACAGCGGACTAGCGGGATTCGAGGGCCCAGATACGCAGTATTTT. The chain employs TRBV7-9 and TRBJ2-3; 12 bases are shared with TRBD2. Trimming at V came to 7 bases and at J to 4 bases, leaving 15 bases not matched to a gene. CDR3 size: 18 residues. Germline assignment: CDR1 SEHNR and CDR2 FQNEAQ (reference sequence).

The V and J genes are TRBV9 and TRBJ2-1, with D possibly being TRBD1 (6 bases). The germline gives CDR1 SGDLS, CDR2 YYNGEE. The CDR3 contains 15 residues. Trimming stripped 3 bases from V and 2 bases from J, with 12 bases between. CDR3 sequence: CASSATGTTYNEQFF. The CDR3 DNA reads TGTGCCAGCAGCGCCACCGGGACAACCTACAATGAGCAGTTCTTC.

The chain employs TRBV29-1 and TRBJ2-1, with D hard to call. Trimming shortened V by 5 bases and J by 6 bases, and 20 bases separated the two germline ends. Per the germline V gene, CDR1 is SQVTM and CDR2 is ANQGSEA. The CDR3 runs to 15 residues. For the CDR3, the DNA is TGCAGCGTTCTCGGGCCGGTAGGGTCGGTCAATGAGCAGTTCTTC. It is translated as CSVLGPVGSVNEQFF.

The V gene is TRBV6-6, the J gene TRBJ2-7; D is undetermined. The V gene lost 0 bases and the J gene lost 3 bases, with 9 bases spanning the gap. Germline V gene data show CDR1 as MNHNY and CDR2 as SVGAGI (reference sequence). The CDR3 totals 14 residues. The CDR3 coding sequence is TGTGCCAGCAGTTACTCGGGCGGATACTACGAGCAGTACGTC. It is translated as CASSYSGGYYEQYV.

The V and J genes are TRBV27 and TRBJ2-3; the match to TRBD2 covers 12 bases. Germline CDR1 is MNHEY and CDR2 is SMNVEV (reference sequence). V was clipped by 6 bases and J by 7 bases; unmatched bases: 5. This CDR3 has 14 amino acids. The CDR3 here is CASRLAGGSNTQYF. In nucleotides, the CDR3 is TGTGCCAGCAGGCTAGCGGGAGGGTCAAATACGCAGTATTTT.

CDR3 in DNA: TGCAGCGTTGAAGATCGGGGGGGACTAGCGGGCGAGCAGTACGTC. Translating gives CSVEDRGGLAGEQYV. The rearrangement uses TRBV29-1 and TRBJ2-7, with TRBD2 matching 12 bases. There are 15 residues in the CDR3. The junction had 6 bases not matched to a gene; V was cut back by 0 bases and J by 6 bases. Germline CDR1 and CDR2: SQVTM and ANQGSEA.

The chain combines TRBV3-1 with TRBJ2-6, with TRBD1 matching 10 bases. The V gene's germline CDR1 is LGHDT and CDR2 YNNKEL (reference sequence). Losses at the gene ends were 4 bases for V and 2 bases for J; bases not matched to a gene: 5. The CDR3 runs 17 residues. The chain's CDR3 is CASSPPGTGAGANVLTF. CDR3 DNA sequence: TGTGCCAGCAGCCCACCCGGGACAGGGGCTGGGGCCAACGTCCTGACTTTC.

The rearrangement links TRBV20-1 to TRBJ2-1; D perhaps matches TRBD2 (6 bases). The CDR3 consists of 15 residues. Looked up from germline, CDR1 is DFQATT and CDR2 is SNEGSKA (reference sequence). The V end was cut by 2 bases, the J end by 0 bases, with 11 bases between. CDR3 coding DNA: TGCAGTGCTAGACAGGGACTGAGCTCCTACAATGAGCAGTTCTTC. Its translation: CSARQGLSSYNEQFF.

This clonotype has only one observation. The rearrangement joins TRBV28 to TRBJ2-1; D gene unclear. CDR3 length equals 12 residues. Looked up from germline, CDR1 is MDHEN and CDR2 is SYDVKM. Trimming took off 5 bases at V and 5 bases at J, with 7 bases between the two ends. CDR3 sequence: CASSTLNNEQFF. The CDR3 nucleotides are TGTGCCAGCAGTACTCTAAACAATGAGCAGTTCTTC.

The chain joins TRBV12-3 or TRBV12-4 to TRBJ2-1; D is uncertain. The CDR3 spans 14 residues. Trimming removed 0 bases from V and 7 bases from J, with 10 bases in between. In nucleotides, the CDR3 is TGTGCCAGCAGTTTAGCGCAACTAAGGAATGAGCAGTTCTTC. Encoded protein: CASSLAQLRNEQFF.

This chain joins TRBV7-9 and TRBJ2-1; D may match TRBD1 or TRBD2 (5 bases each). Between the trimmed V and J ends, which lost 2 bases and 9 bases, there was a span of 20 bases. This CDR3 has 16 amino acids. Germline assignment: CDR1 SEHNR and CDR2 FQNEAQ (reference sequence). The CDR3 coding sequence is TGTGCCAGCAGCTTAAAGTCGGGGCCCTACGATGGTGAGCAGTTCTTC. It yields the protein CASSLKSGPYDGEQFF.

The chain joins TRBV3-1 to TRBJ1-5; 9 positions match TRBD1. After removal of 0 bases from V and 7 bases from J, the junction contained 4 bases not matched to a gene. This CDR3 comprises 15 residues. Germline CDR1 is LGHDT and CDR2 is YNNKEL (reference sequence). CDR3 in amino acids: CASSQDATGGQPQHF. The DNA for the CDR3 is TGTGCCAGCAGCCAAGATGCGACAGGGGGACAGCCCCAGCATTTT.

The CDR3 reads CASSQEASGGTYNEQFF. The CDR3 DNA sequence: TGCGCCAGCAGCCAAGAGGCTAGCGGGGGCACCTACAATGAGCAGTTCTTC. The rearrangement links TRBV4-1 to TRBJ2-1; 10 bases line up with TRBD2. V was clipped by 0 bases and J by 2 bases; unmatched bases: 4. This CDR3 region has 17 residues. In germline, CDR1 is MGHRA, CDR2 YSYEKL.

This rearrangement joins TRBV20-1 to TRBJ1-2; TRBD1 matches at 8 bases. CDR1 and CDR2 (germline): DFQATT, SNEGSKA (reference sequence). The CDR3 consists of 13 residues. V was pared by 2 bases and J by 6 bases, with 5 bases of the junction left unmatched. CDR3 amino acids: CSARHRGSNGYTF. The DNA of the CDR3 is TGCAGTGCTAGACACAGGGGGAGCAATGGCTACACCTTC.

The CDR3 region is CSARPPGTEAFF. CDR3 nucleotides: TGCAGTGCTAGACCCCCTGGCACTGAAGCTTTCTTT. J is TRBJ1-1 and V is TRBV20-1; D not resolved. The CDR3 contains 12 residues. Germline CDR1 reads DFQATT; CDR2 reads SNEGSKA (reference sequence). V was trimmed by 2 bases and J by 4 bases, leaving 8 bases between them.